The subject of this entry is one T cell receptor beta chain. Antigen specificity is unknown. Diagnoses rested on clinical symptoms, serum thyroxine and TRAb, thyroid ultrasound and orbital computed tomography. The data belong to a study of T cells in Graves' hyperthyroidism and ophthalmopathy. Overall study results and limits: Blood samples included most of the expanded thyroid clonotypes exceeding 0.001. The model's output predicted ophthalmopathy at a median of 6.5 months prior to onset.

RNA transcripts yielded amplified TCR beta CDR3 regions. The TCR CDR3 first-round RT-PCR relied on the HTBI primer set. MiXCR, applied by TCRdb to the multiplex PCR reads, yields one record per CDR3 protein. In the table there are 350,000 to 450,000 distinct CDR3 sequences, 11% to 15% of which are singletons. The CDR3 loop spans 20 amino acids. CDR1 MGHRA and CDR2 YSYEKL come from the germline V gene. With V trimmed by 5 bases and J by 10 bases, 26 bases remained unmatched. The receptor's source is a woman aged 60-75 years with Graves' hyperthyroidism. The chain carries TRBV4-1 and TRBJ1-6; 7 nucleotides match TRBD1. Sample: blood. CDR3 amino acids: CASSFRANPLGGTVSSPLHF. The DNA of the CDR3 is TGCGCCAGCAGCTTTCGAGCCAATCCCCTCGGTGGGACAGTAAGCTCACCCCTCCACTTT.